This entry lists 9 T cell receptor beta chains sequenced from one sample in a study of blood T cell repertoires in COVID-19. Generated by immunoSEQ multiplex PCR, the TCRdb table keeps only in-frame clones and is missing some. Here the sample spans 200,000 to 300,000 clones, nearly 95% being singletons. Input material: peripheral blood. All receptors come from a man aged 30 to 39 with COVID-19, enrolled during active disease.

CDR3 protein: CASSPHAATNTGELFF. Written as DNA, the CDR3 is TGTGCCAGCAGCCCCCATGCGGCAACGAACACCGGGGAGCTGTTTTTT. The V gene is TRBV7-3, the J gene TRBJ2-2; no definite D call. The CDR3 spans 16 residues. Looked up from germline, CDR1 is SGHTA and CDR2 is FQGTGA. V was cut by 5 bases and J by 0 bases, with 13 bases left in between. Combining the CDR3 with reference TRBV7-3 and TRBJ2-2 gives the whole variable domain GAGVSQTPSNKVTEKGKYVELRCDPISGHTALYWYRQSLGQGPEFLIYFQGTGAADDSGLPNDRFFAVRPEGSVSTLKIQRTERGDSAVYLCASSPHAATNTGELFFGEGSRLTVL.

J is TRBJ2-1 and V is TRBV18, with TRBD2 matching 13 bases. Losses at the gene ends were 3 bases for V and 3 bases for J; bases not matched to a gene: 2. Germline assignment: CDR1 KGHSH and CDR2 LQKENI. The CDR3 spans 16 residues. CDR3 sequence (DNA): TGTGCCAGCTCACCTCGGACTAGCGGGGGCTACAATGAGCAGTTCTTC. This sequence encodes CASSPRTSGGYNEQFF. Filled out from reference TRBV18 and TRBJ2-1, the complete variable domain reads NAGVMQNPRHLVRRRGQEARLRCSPMKGHSHVYWYRQLPEEGLKFMVYLQKENIIDESGMPKERFSAEFPKEGPSILRIQQVVRGDSAAYFCASSPRTSGGYNEQFFGPGTRLTVL.

The genes are TRBV7-2 and TRBJ1-2; D possibly corresponds to TRBD1 (5 bases). In germline, CDR1 is SGHTA, CDR2 FQGNSA. Trimming took off 1 base at V and 4 bases at J, with 10 bases between the two ends. CDR3 size: 14 residues. CDR3: CASSLDRSPYGYTF. The CDR3 bases are TGTGCCAGCAGCTTAGACAGGAGTCCCTATGGCTACACCTTC.

CDR3 nucleotide sequence: TGTGCCAGCAGCCGTTCACAGGAATACGACACGGATACGCAGTATTTT. Its protein is CASSRSQEYDTDTQYF. The J gene is TRBJ2-3, the V gene TRBV3-1 (or the pseudogene TRBV3-2); possible D gene TRBD1, 5 bases. This CDR3 has 16 residues. Germline V gene sequence: CDR1 LGHDT, CDR2 YNNKEL (reference sequence). V was clipped by 4 bases and J by 6 bases, with 20 bases between them.

CDR3 sequence (DNA): TGTGCCAGCAGCTTGGGGACTAGTGGCTTCTACAATGAGCAGTTCTTC. This translates into CASSLGTSGFYNEQFF. J is TRBJ2-1 and V is TRBV5-4; TRBD2 matches 7 bases. V dropped 0 bases and J dropped 3; count of bases not matched to a gene: 6. The CDR3 loop spans 16 amino acids. The germline V gene has CDR1 SGHNT and CDR2 YYREEE (reference sequence).

The chain combines TRBV4-2 with TRBJ2-7; TRBD2 agrees at 10 bases. This CDR3 comprises 14 residues. Looked up from germline, CDR1 is LGHNA and CDR2 is YNFKEQ. The V and J ends lost 4 bases and 2 bases, in that order; junction bases with no gene match: 2. CDR3 coding DNA: TGTGCCAGCAGCCTTACTAGCGGGGCCTACGAGCAGTACTTC. Translated, it gives CASSLTSGAYEQYF.

The V call is TRBV28, the J call TRBJ1-1, with 12 bases that match TRBD1. This CDR3 region has 16 residues. V dropped 4 bases and J dropped 3; count of bases not matched to a gene: 6. CDR1 MDHEN and CDR2 SYDVKM come from the germline V gene. The CDR3 coding sequence is TGTGCCAGCAGTTCGATACGGGACAGGGGGCACACTGAAGCTTTCTTT. Translation: CASSSIRDRGHTEAFF.

This clone was seen a few times. The V gene is TRBV5-6, the J gene TRBJ2-2; D is undetermined. This CDR3 comprises 16 residues. From germline, CDR1 is SGHDT and CDR2 YYEEEE. Trimming stripped 0 bases from V and 0 bases from J, with 9 bases between. The CDR3 sequence is CASSLVNGANTGELFF. In DNA, the CDR3 is TGTGCCAGCAGCTTGGTAAACGGAGCGAACACCGGGGAGCTGTTTTTT.

This clone came up once. The chain joins TRBV30 to TRBJ2-3; possibly TRBD2 for D (5 bases). Trimming cost V 2 bases and J 1 base, with 13 bases left between them. Germline-derived CDR1 and CDR2 are GTSNPN and SVGIG (reference sequence). This CDR3 comprises 15 residues. The CDR3 nucleotides are TGTGCCTGGAGTCTTGAGGGTAGCGGCACAGATACGCAGTATTTT. This codes for CAWSLEGSGTDTQYF. The whole variable domain, remainder taken from reference TRBV30 and TRBJ2-3, is SQTIHQWPATLVQPVGSPLSLECTVEGTSNPNLYWYRQAAGRGLQLLFYSVGIGQISSEVPQNLSASRPQDRQFILSSKKLLLSDSGFYLCAWSLEGSGTDTQYFGPGTRLTVL.